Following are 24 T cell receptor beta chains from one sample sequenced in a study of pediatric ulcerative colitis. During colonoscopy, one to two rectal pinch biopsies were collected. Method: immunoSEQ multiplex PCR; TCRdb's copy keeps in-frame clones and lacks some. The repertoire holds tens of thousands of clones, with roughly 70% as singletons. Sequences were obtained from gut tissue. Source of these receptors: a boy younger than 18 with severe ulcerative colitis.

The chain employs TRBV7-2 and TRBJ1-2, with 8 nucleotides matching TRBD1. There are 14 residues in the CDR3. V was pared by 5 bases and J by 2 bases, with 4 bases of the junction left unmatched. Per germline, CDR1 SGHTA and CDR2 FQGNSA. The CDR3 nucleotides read TGTGCCAGCAGCCTCCGGACAGGGAACTATGGCTACACCTTC. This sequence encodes CASSLRTGNYGYTF.

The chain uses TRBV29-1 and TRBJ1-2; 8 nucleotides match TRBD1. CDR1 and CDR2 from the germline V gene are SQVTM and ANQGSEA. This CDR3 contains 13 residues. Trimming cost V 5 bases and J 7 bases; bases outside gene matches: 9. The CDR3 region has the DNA TGCAGCGTTAGGGCAGGGGGCTTGTTTGGCTACACCTTC. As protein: CSVRAGGLFGYTF.

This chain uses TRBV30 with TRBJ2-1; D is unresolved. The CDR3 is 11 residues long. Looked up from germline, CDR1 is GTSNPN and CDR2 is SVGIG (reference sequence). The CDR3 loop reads CAYTVYNEQFF. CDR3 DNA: TGTGCGTACACAGTATACAATGAGCAGTTCTTC.

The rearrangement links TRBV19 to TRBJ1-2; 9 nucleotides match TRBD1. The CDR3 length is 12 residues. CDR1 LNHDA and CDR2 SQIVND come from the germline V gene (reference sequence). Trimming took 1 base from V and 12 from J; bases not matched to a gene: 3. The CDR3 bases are TGTGCCAGTAGTATAGGGACAGGGGACGACACCTTC. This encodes CASSIGTGDDTF.

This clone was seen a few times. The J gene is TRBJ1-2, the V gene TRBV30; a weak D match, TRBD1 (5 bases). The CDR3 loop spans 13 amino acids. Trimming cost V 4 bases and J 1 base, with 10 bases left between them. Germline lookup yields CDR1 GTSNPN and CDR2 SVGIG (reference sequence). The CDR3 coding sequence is TGTGCCTGGACCCGGGACCATAACTATGGCTACACCTTC. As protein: CAWTRDHNYGYTF.

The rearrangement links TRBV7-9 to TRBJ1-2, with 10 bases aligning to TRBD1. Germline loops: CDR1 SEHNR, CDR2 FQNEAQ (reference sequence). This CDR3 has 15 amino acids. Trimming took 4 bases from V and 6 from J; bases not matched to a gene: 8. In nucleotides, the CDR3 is TGTGCCAGCAGCTCGAGTACCGGGACAGGGGATGGCTACACCTTC. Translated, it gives CASSSSTGTGDGYTF.

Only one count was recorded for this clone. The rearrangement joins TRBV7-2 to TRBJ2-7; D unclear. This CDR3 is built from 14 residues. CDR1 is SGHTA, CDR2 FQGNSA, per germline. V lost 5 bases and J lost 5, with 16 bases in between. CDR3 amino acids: CASSPMPLKNEQYF. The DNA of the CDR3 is TGTGCCAGCAGCCCTATGCCCCTCAAGAACGAGCAGTACTTC.

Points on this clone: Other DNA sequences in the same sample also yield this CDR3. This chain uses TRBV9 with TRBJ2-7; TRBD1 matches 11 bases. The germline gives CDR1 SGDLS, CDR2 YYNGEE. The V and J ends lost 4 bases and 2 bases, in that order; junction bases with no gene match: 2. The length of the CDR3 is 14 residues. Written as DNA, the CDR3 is TGTGCCAGCAGCCCGGGACAGGGGGCCTACGAGCAGTACTTC. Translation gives CASSPGQGAYEQYF.

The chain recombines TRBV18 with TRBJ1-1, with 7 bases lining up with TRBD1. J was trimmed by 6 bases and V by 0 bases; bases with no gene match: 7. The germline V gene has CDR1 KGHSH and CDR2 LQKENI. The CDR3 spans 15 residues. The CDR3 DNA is TGTGCCAGCTCACCACCGAAGGGGGCATCCGCTGAAGCTTTCTTT. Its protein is CASSPPKGASAEAFF.

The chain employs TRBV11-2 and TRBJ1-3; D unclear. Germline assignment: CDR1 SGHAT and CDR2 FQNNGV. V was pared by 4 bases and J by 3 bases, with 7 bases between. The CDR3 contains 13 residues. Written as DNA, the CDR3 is TGTGCCAGCAGCTGGTGGAATGGAAACACCATATATTTT. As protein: CASSWWNGNTIYF. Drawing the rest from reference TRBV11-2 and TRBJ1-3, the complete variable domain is EAGVAQSPRYKIIEKRQSVAFWCNPISGHATLYWYQQILGQGPKLLIQFQNNGVVDDSQLPKDRFSAERLKGVDSTLKIQPAKLEDSAVYLCASSWWNGNTIYFGEGSWLTVV.

The CDR3 region is CAWDRGTGGYTF. As DNA, the CDR3 is TGTGCCTGGGACAGGGGGACGGGGGGCTACACCTTC. V and J are TRBV30 and TRBJ1-2; 9 bases are shared with TRBD1. CDR1 is GTSNPN, CDR2 SVGIG, per germline (reference sequence). There are 12 residues in the CDR3. Germline trimming cut 5 bases from V and 8 bases from J; bases unmatched to any gene: 6.

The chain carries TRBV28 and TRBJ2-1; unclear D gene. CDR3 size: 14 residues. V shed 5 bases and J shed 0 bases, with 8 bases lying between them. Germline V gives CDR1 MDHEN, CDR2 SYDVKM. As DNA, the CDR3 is TGTGCCAGCAGTACGACGAGCTCCTACAATGAGCAGTTCTTC. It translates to CASSTTSSYNEQFF.

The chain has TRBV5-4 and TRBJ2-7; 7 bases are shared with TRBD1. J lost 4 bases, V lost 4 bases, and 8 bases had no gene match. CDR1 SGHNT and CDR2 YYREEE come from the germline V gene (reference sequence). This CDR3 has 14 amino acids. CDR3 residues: CASSQRDRFYEQYF. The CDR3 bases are TGTGCCAGCAGCCAACGGGACAGATTTTACGAGCAGTACTTC.

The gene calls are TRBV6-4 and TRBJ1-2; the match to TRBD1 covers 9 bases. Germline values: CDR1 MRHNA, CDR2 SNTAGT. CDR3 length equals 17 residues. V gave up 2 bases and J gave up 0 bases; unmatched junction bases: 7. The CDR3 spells CASSDKGQGWSNYGYTF. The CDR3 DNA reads TGTGCCAGCAGTGACAAGGGACAGGGATGGTCTAACTATGGCTACACCTTC.

This chain's CDR3 is CASSVGLASGGLYNEQFF. The CDR3, as DNA: TGTGCCAGCAGCGTAGGATTGGCTAGCGGGGGGCTCTACAATGAGCAGTTCTTC. The V and J genes are TRBV9 and TRBJ2-1, with TRBD2 identical over 11 bases. This CDR3 has 18 residues. Trimming removed 0 bases from V and 3 bases from J; junction bases left unmatched: 8. Looked up from germline, CDR1 is SGDLS and CDR2 is YYNGEE.

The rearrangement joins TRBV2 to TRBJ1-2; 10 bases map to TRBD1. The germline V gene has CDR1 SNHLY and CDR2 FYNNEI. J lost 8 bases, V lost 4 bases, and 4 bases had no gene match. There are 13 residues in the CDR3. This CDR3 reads CASSGDRGDGYTF. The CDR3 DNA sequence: TGTGCCAGCAGTGGGGACAGGGGCGACGGCTACACCTTC. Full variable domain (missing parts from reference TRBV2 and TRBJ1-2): EPEVTQTPSHQVTQMGQEVILRCVPISNHLYFYWYRQILGQKVEFLVSFYNNEISEKSEIFDDQFSVERPDGSNFTLKIRSTKLEDSAMYFCASSGDRGDGYTFGSGTRLTVV.

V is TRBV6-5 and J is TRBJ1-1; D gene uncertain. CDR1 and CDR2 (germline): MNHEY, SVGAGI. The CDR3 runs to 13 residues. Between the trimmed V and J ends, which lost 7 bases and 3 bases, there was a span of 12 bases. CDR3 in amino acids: CASNRGLDTEAFF. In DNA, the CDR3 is TGTGCCAGCAATCGGGGTTTGGACACTGAAGCTTTCTTT.

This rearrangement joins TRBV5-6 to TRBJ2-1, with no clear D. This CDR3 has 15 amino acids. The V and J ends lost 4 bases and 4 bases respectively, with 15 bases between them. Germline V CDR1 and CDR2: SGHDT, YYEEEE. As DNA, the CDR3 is TGTGCCAGCAGCGGCATCGCCCGTCGTTACAATGAGCAGTTCTTC. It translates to CASSGIARRYNEQFF.

The CDR3 sequence: CASSSTGNYGYTF. Here the CDR3 DNA reads TGTGCCAGCAGCTCGACAGGAAACTATGGCTACACCTTC. The rearrangement links TRBV5-4 to TRBJ1-2; a weak D match, TRBD1 (6 bases). The CDR3 contains 13 residues. CDR1 SGHNT and CDR2 YYREEE come from the germline V gene (reference sequence). V shed 3 bases and J shed 2 bases, with 8 bases lying between them.

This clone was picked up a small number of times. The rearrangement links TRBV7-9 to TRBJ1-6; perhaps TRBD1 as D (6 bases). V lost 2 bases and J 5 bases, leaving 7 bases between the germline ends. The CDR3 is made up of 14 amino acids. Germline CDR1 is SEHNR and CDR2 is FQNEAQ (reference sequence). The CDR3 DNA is TGTGCCAGCAGCTTATCAGGGGATAATTCACCCCTCCACTTT. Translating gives CASSLSGDNSPLHF.

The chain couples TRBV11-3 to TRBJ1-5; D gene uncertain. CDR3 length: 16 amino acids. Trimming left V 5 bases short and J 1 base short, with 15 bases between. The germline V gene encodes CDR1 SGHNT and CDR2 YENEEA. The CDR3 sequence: CASSPLGVGSNQPQHF. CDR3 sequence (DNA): TGTGCCAGCAGCCCCCTAGGTGTAGGCAGCAATCAGCCCCAGCATTTT.

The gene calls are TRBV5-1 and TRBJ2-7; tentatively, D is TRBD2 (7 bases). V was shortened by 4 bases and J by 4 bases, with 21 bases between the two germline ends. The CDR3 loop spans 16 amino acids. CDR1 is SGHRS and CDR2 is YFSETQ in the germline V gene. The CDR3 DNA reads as TGCGCCAGCAGCATCGCTGGGGCGGGGGCTTTGTACGAGCAGTACTTC. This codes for CASSIAGAGALYEQYF.

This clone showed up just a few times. Here the CDR3 reads CASSPRTGPNYGYTF. DNA for the CDR3: TGTGCCAGCAGTCCCCGGACAGGCCCTAACTATGGCTACACCTTC. V usage is TRBV6-1 and J usage is TRBJ1-2; TRBD1 agrees at 7 bases. CDR1 is MNHNS and CDR2 is SASEGT in the germline V gene. V lost 5 bases and J lost 0; bases outside the gene matches: 6. The CDR3 covers 15 residues.

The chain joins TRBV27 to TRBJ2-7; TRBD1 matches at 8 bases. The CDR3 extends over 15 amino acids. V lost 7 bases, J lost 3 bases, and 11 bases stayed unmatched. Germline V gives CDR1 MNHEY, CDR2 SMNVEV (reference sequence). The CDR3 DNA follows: TGTGCCAGCACCCACTCAGGACAGGGAGTCTACGAGCAGTACTTC. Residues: CASTHSGQGVYEQYF.